One and the same sample provided the 17 T cell receptor beta chains below, sequenced in a study of T cell responses to AZD1222 COVID-19 vaccine (dated by TCRdb to 2020 to 2022). Library construction relied on the immunoSEQ multiplex PCR assay. TCRdb stores this immuneACCESS table with in-frame sequences only. Part of the clones is absent; in the studies checked, under half of the shortfall reflects unresolved V genes, and no reason is known for the rest. The sample records over 100,000 clones, approximately 91% of which are singletons. The ten largest clones represent around 0.98% of the sample. The sample's time point label, decoded: about 28 days (+/-7) after the second vaccine dose. The source was peripheral blood, collected 28 days after the second AZD1222 dose. The receptors shown here come from an adult who received the AZD1222 COVID-19 vaccine.

The CDR3 coding sequence is TGTGCCAGCACCGCCACAGGGAGGATGAACACTGAAGCTTTCTTT. It specifies CASTATGRMNTEAFF. The gene calls are TRBV9 and TRBJ1-1, with D maybe TRBD1 (6 bases). Germline CDR1 SGDLS, CDR2 YYNGEE. Trimming removed 6 bases at V and 0 bases at J, with 15 bases between. This CDR3 comprises 15 residues.

The rearrangement joins TRBV2 to TRBJ1-2, with 7 bases fitting TRBD1. The germline CDR1 and CDR2 sequences are SNHLY and FYNNEI. CDR3 length: 12 amino acids. Germline trimming cut 4 bases from V and 5 bases from J; bases unmatched to any gene: 1. CDR3 bases: TGTGCCAGCAGTGGACAGGGATATGGCTACACCTTC. Protein product: CASSGQGYGYTF.

The chain recombines TRBV6-4 with TRBJ2-2; a weak D match, TRBD1 (6 bases). From germline, CDR1 is MRHNA and CDR2 SNTAGT. The V gene lost 8 bases and the J gene lost 4 bases, with 11 bases spanning the gap. The CDR3 contains 13 residues. Written as DNA, the CDR3 is TGTGCCAGCGCGACAGGAATCACCGGGGAGCTGTTTTTT. Encoded protein: CASATGITGELFF.

The chain employs TRBV6-5 and TRBJ2-7; tentatively, D is TRBD1 or TRBD2 (6 bases each). CDR1 is MNHEY and CDR2 is SVGAGI in the germline V gene. The CDR3 loop spans 11 amino acids. Trimming stripped 6 bases from V and 7 bases from J, with 10 bases between. The CDR3 DNA is TGTGCCAGCAGAGGGGGGATGGAGCAGTACTTC. It codes for CASRGGMEQYF.

The J gene is TRBJ1-2, the V gene TRBV29-1; a possible D gene is TRBD1 (6 bases). The CDR3 runs to 15 residues. V shed 1 base and J shed 2 bases, with 14 bases lying between them. CDR1 is SQVTM and CDR2 is ANQGSEA in the germline V gene. The CDR3 nucleotides read TGCAGCGTTGAAGCTAAAGGGAGGGGGAACTATGGCTACACCTTC. Its protein product is CSVEAKGRGNYGYTF.

The J gene is TRBJ1-2, the V gene TRBV6-5; D is uncertain. Germline loops: CDR1 MNHEY, CDR2 SVGAGI. CDR3 length: 13 residues. V shed 0 bases and J shed 8 bases, with 10 bases lying between them. DNA of the CDR3: TGTGCCAGCAGTTACTCGGAGGTCGTGGGCTACACCTTC. Protein sequence: CASSYSEVVGYTF.

The chain combines TRBV27 with TRBJ1-1, with D perhaps TRBD1 (5 bases). V lost 0 bases and J lost 1, with 9 bases in between. This CDR3 comprises 15 residues. Germline loops: CDR1 MNHEY, CDR2 SMNVEV (reference sequence). DNA of the CDR3: TGTGCCAGCAGTTTATCAGCAGGGTGGAACACTGAAGCTTTCTTT. Its protein product is CASSLSAGWNTEAFF.

The V gene is TRBV28, the J gene TRBJ2-1, with D maybe TRBD2 (6 bases). The CDR3 runs to 13 residues. V gave up 6 bases and J gave up 0 bases, with 6 bases separating them. Germline lookup yields CDR1 MDHEN and CDR2 SYDVKM. The CDR3 loop reads CASSGSSYNEQFF. For the CDR3, the DNA is TGTGCCAGCAGCGGGAGCTCCTACAATGAGCAGTTCTTC.

The rearrangement links TRBV5-1 to TRBJ1-6; 7 nucleotides agree with TRBD1. CDR1 and CDR2 (germline): SGHRS, YFSETQ. The V segment lost 2 bases and the J segment 7 bases; nucleotides outside the gene matches: 3. The CDR3 consists of 14 residues. CDR3 sequence (DNA): TGCGCCAGCAGCTTCGACAGGGAAAATTCACCCCTCCACTTT. It yields the protein CASSFDRENSPLHF.

The V gene is TRBV19, the J gene TRBJ1-2; 7 positions agree with TRBD1. CDR3 length: 12 residues. CDR1 and CDR2 from the germline V gene are LNHDA and SQIVND (reference sequence). Trimming cost V 4 bases and J 7 bases; bases outside gene matches: 3. The CDR3 loop is CASSTTGIGYTF. The CDR3 nucleotides are TGTGCCAGTAGTACGACAGGGATTGGCTACACCTTC.

The chain's CDR3 is CASSPTSTGELFF. DNA of the CDR3: TGTGCCAGTAGCCCGACTAGCACCGGGGAGCTGTTTTTT. The chain links TRBV19 to TRBJ2-2, with D maybe TRBD2 (6 bases). Germline CDR1 reads LNHDA; CDR2 reads SQIVND (reference sequence). The CDR3 contains 13 residues. The V end lost 6 bases, the J end lost 4 bases, and 9 bases lay between the germline ends.

CDR3 in DNA: TGTGCCTGGAGCGCAGGAGATTCACCCCTCCACTTT. It yields the protein CAWSAGDSPLHF. The chain has TRBV30 and TRBJ1-6; D call uncertain. V was cut by 3 bases and J by 8 bases, with 8 bases left in between. Germline V lookup: CDR1 GTSNPN, CDR2 SVGIG (reference sequence). The CDR3 consists of 12 residues.

The chain couples TRBV6-5 to TRBJ2-1, with D perhaps given as TRBD1 or TRBD2 (5 bases each). Germline CDR1 reads MNHEY; CDR2 reads SVGAGI. CDR3 length equals 15 residues. V shed 5 bases and J shed 4 bases, with 15 bases lying between them. In DNA, the CDR3 is TGTGCCAGCAGTCCCGGACCGGGACGGTACAATGAGCAGTTCTTC. Encoded protein: CASSPGPGRYNEQFF.

The J gene is TRBJ2-7, the V gene TRBV6-6; either TRBD1 or TRBD2 may supply D (5 bases each). Germline V CDR1 and CDR2: MNHNY, SVGAGI (reference sequence). The CDR3 extends over 14 amino acids. The V end was cut by 5 bases, the J end by 2 bases, with 13 bases between. The CDR3 reads CASSARDGPYEQYF. As DNA, the CDR3 is TGTGCCAGCAGTGCCCGGGACGGACCCTACGAGCAGTACTTC.

V is TRBV19 and J is TRBJ2-3, with D possibly TRBD2 on 6 matching bases. V was cut by 5 bases and J by 0 bases, with 12 bases left in between. Germline lookup yields CDR1 LNHDA and CDR2 SQIVND (reference sequence). CDR3 length equals 15 residues. This CDR3 reads CASSASSGSTDTQYF. The DNA of the CDR3 is TGTGCCAGTAGTGCCTCGAGCGGGAGCACAGATACGCAGTATTTT.

This clone was picked up one time. The V gene is TRBV18, the J gene TRBJ2-4, with 7 bases that match TRBD2. The CDR3 has 16 amino acids. The V gene end was trimmed by 3 bases and the J gene end by 0 bases; junction bases not matched to a gene: 5. Germline loops: CDR1 KGHSH, CDR2 LQKENI. The CDR3 DNA sequence: TGTGCCAGCTCACCCCCCGGGGGGTTAGCCAAAAACATTCAGTACTTC. Translated, it gives CASSPPGGLAKNIQYF. Full variable domain (missing parts from reference TRBV18 and TRBJ2-4): NAGVMQNPRHLVRRRGQEARLRCSPMKGHSHVYWYRQLPEEGLKFMVYLQKENIIDESGMPKERFSAEFPKEGPSILRIQQVVRGDSAAYFCASSPPGGLAKNIQYFGAGTRLSVL.

This chain joins TRBV7-8 and TRBJ2-3; D is undetermined. Trimming removed 5 bases at V and 4 bases at J, with 13 bases between. The CDR3 sequence is 14 residues long. CDR1 and CDR2 (germline): SGHVS, FQNEAQ. CDR3 DNA sequence: TGTGCCAGCAGCCCTCGGTTCGGCGCAGATACGCAGTATTTT. Amino acid sequence: CASSPRFGADTQYF. The full variable domain, its missing parts supplied by reference TRBV7-8 and TRBJ2-3, is GAGVSQSPRYKVAKRGQDVALRCDPISGHVSLFWYQQALGQGPEFLTYFQNEAQLDKSGLPSDRFFAERPEGSVSTLKIQRTQQEDSAVYLCASSPRFGADTQYFGPGTRLTVL.